These T cell receptor beta chains were read from a single sample in a study of radiotherapy plus CTLA-4 blockade in lung cancer. Repertoires were generated with immunoSEQ multiplex PCR, while TCRdb's copy carries only in-frame clones and drops some. The sample consists of 100,000 to 150,000 clones, 75% to 80% of them appearing once. The sample consisted of peripheral blood, taken from a patient treated with radiotherapy plus ipilimumab. The receptors come from a human donor with non-small cell lung cancer who had a partial response to radiotherapy plus ipilimumab. CDR3s include the opening cysteine and the closing phenylalanine or tryptophan. D genes are given only for firm matches. Clone size is shown for a subset of rows, as once, few, many or a class of expanded clone.

NA	TRBV6-1	TRBJ2-1	TRBD2	TGTGCCAGCAGTAAAAGCGGGAGGGATTACAATGAGCAGTTCTTC	CASSKSGRDYNEQFF
NA	TRBV28	TRBJ1-5	NA	TGTGCCAGCAGTTCCGGACAGTCTCAGCCCCAGCATTTT	CASSSGQSQPQHF
NA	TRBV7-2	TRBJ1-2	TRBD1	TGTGCCAGCAAGCTAGGAGGAGGACAGGGTGTCTACACCTTC	CASKLGGGQGVYTF
NA	TRBV28	TRBJ1-3	NA	TGTGCCAGCAGTCCCAAAGATGGAGGGCTAGGAAACACCATATATTTT	CASSPKDGGLGNTIYF
once	TRBV13	TRBJ2-3	TRBD2	TGTGCCAGCAGTCCGACTAGCGGGAGCACAGATACGCAGTATTTT	CASSPTSGSTDTQYF
NA	TRBV28	TRBJ2-5	TRBD2	TGTGCCAGCAGTTTAGAGGGAGGGGACGAGACCCAGTACTTC	CASSLEGGDETQYF
NA	TRBV10-3	TRBJ1-1	NA	TGTGCCATCAGTGAGTCGATATCCAGTATGAACACTGAAGCTTTCTTT	CAISESISSMNTEAFF
NA	TRBV28	TRBJ2-5	NA	TGTGCCAGCAGTTCCCGGTATGAGACCCAGTACTTC	CASSSRYETQYF
few	TRBV11-2	TRBJ1-5	NA	TGTGCCAGCAGCCCCCAAGGAGGTCGCAATCAGCCCCAGCATTTT	CASSPQGGRNQPQHF
NA	TRBV6-5	TRBJ1-5	NA	TGTGCCAGCAGACAAGGAGATCAGCCCCAGCATTTT	CASRQGDQPQHF
NA	TRBV28	TRBJ1-2	NA	TGTGCCAGCAGTTTATCGCTCGGGGGCTATGGCTACACCTTC	CASSLSLGGYGYTF
few	TRBV7-7	TRBJ2-1	TRBD2	TGTGCTAGCAGCCCCGGGACTAGCGGGTATGAGCAGTTCTTC	CASSPGTSGYEQFF
NA	TRBV7-2	TRBJ2-1	NA	TGTGCCAGCATCCCCCCGGGTAGGCGGATAGGCAATGAGCAGTTCTTC	CASIPPGRRIGNEQFF
NA	TRBV6-5	TRBJ1-5	NA	TGTGCCAGCAGTTACTCGGCAGGTTCCAATCAGCCCCAGCATTTT	CASSYSAGSNQPQHF
NA	TRBV30	TRBJ2-1	NA	TGTGCCTGGAAGTTTGCATGGCTTCACAATGAGCAGTTCTTC	CAWKFAWLHNEQFF
once	TRBV12-1	TRBJ1-5	NA	TGTGCCAGCAGCGCCGAGGGGGAGCCCCAGCATTTT	CASSAEGEPQHF
NA	TRBV19	TRBJ2-2	TRBD1	TGTGCCAGTAGTATTAGAGGACAGGCCACCGGGGAGCTGTTTTTT	CASSIRGQATGELFF
NA	TRBV9	TRBJ2-1	NA	TGTGCCAGCAGCGTAGATTTGCCAGGGAGGAATGAGCAGTTCTTC	CASSVDLPGRNEQFF
NA	TRBV5-6	TRBJ1-2	NA	TGTGCCAGCAGTCGCCGGCAGGCCAAGGCCTATGGCTACACCTTC	CASSRRQAKAYGYTF
NA	TRBV27	TRBJ1-4	NA	TGTGCCAGCAGTTGGGGGGGGAGGGGAGAAAAACTGTTTTTT	CASSWGGRGEKLFF
few	TRBV10-3	TRBJ2-4	NA	TGTGCCATCAGTGAGTCCGGGAGTGAAAACATTCAGTACTTC	CAISESGSENIQYF
NA	TRBV7-3	TRBJ2-3	TRBD2	TGTGCCAGCAGCTCAAGACTAGCGGGAGATAGAGATACGCAGTATTTT	CASSSRLAGDRDTQYF
NA	TRBV5-1	TRBJ2-7	TRBD2	TGCGCCAGCAGCATCCGTAGCGGGAGCACGCACTCCTACGAGCAGTACTTC	CASSIRSGSTHSYEQYF
NA	TRBV7-2	TRBJ2-1	TRBD1	TGTGCCAGCAGCTTAGAACCGGGACAGGCGCAGGAGCAGTTCTTC	CASSLEPGQAQEQFF
NA	TRBV28	TRBJ1-5	TRBD1	TGTGCCAGCAGTTCCCCTGGACAGGGGGCGAGGCAGCCCCAGCATTTT	CASSSPGQGARQPQHF
NA	TRBV5-1	TRBJ1-1	NA	TGCGCCAGCAGTCTCACTCGGACAGACACTGAAGCTTTCTTT	CASSLTRTDTEAFF
NA	TRBV30	TRBJ1-2	NA	TGTGCCTGGAGTATCAGGGGCTTCGGCTACACCTTC	CAWSIRGFGYTF
NA	TRBV18	TRBJ1-5	NA	TGTGCCAGCTCGCCTAATTGGAGCAATCAGCCCCAGCATTTT	CASSPNWSNQPQHF
NA	TRBV28	TRBJ1-2	NA	TGTGCCAGCAGTTTACCCCAGGGGAGAATTAATGGCTACACCTTC	CASSLPQGRINGYTF
NA	TRBV19	TRBJ1-3	NA	TGTGCCAGTGGGAGCGGCTCTGGAAACACCATATATTTT	CASGSGSGNTIYF
NA	TRBV29-1	TRBJ2-7	NA	TGCAGCGTTGAAGGGACAGCGACAGCCTACGAGCAGTACTTC	CSVEGTATAYEQYF
NA	TRBV9	TRBJ2-5	NA	TGTGCCAGCAGCGTAAGCGAGGGCCCAGAGACCCAGTACTTC	CASSVSEGPETQYF
once	TRBV4-2	TRBJ2-3	TRBD2	TGTGCCAGCAGCCAAGAGTTAGCGGGAGTCACAGATACGCAGTATTTT	CASSQELAGVTDTQYF
NA	TRBV27	TRBJ1-2	NA	TGTGCCAGCAGTTTATCGCGGCAGGGGAGAGCTGGCTACACCTTC	CASSLSRQGRAGYTF
NA	TRBV2	TRBJ2-2	NA	TGTGCCAGCAGTGAATATAGGGGGACCGGGGAGCTGTTTTTT	CASSEYRGTGELFF
NA	TRBV19	TRBJ2-6	NA	TGTGCCAGTACGGGCTCTGGGGCCAACGTCCTGACTTTC	CASTGSGANVLTF
once	TRBV7-6	TRBJ2-7	TRBD1	TGTGCCAGCAGCTCTGACAGGGGCGACCGTTACGAGCAGTACTTC	CASSSDRGDRYEQYF
few	TRBV6-1	TRBJ1-1	TRBD1	TGTGCCCTAAAGCGGGACAGGGGCGGCACTGAAGCTTTCTTT	CALKRDRGGTEAFF
NA	TRBV7-2	TRBJ2-3	NA	TGTGCCAGCAGCTTAGTCGGGAGTAGGACAGATACGCAGTATTTT	CASSLVGSRTDTQYF
NA	TRBV15	TRBJ2-1	TRBD2	TGTGCCACCAGCAGAGACTTCGCGGGAGTTGTGGAGTTCTTC	CATSRDFAGVVEFF
NA	TRBV5-1	TRBJ1-2	TRBD1	TGCGCCAGCAGGACCGGGACAGGGTACGGCTACACCTTC	CASRTGTGYGYTF
NA	TRBV7-2	TRBJ2-3	TRBD2	TGTGCCAGCAGCTTCCTTAATAGCGGGAGGTCCCACACAGATACGCAGTATTTT	CASSFLNSGRSHTDTQYF
NA	TRBV28	TRBJ1-5	TRBD1	TGTGCCAGCAGTGAAGTGACAGGGGGAAGGCAGCCCCAGCATTTT	CASSEVTGGRQPQHF
NA	TRBV15	TRBJ1-1	NA	TGTGCCACCAGCAGAGGTGCCAGGGTGAAACTAGAAGCTTTCTTT	CATSRGARVKLEAFF
once	TRBV19	TRBJ1-2	TRBD1	TGTGCCAGTAAACCCGGACAGGGAGACTATGGCTACACCTTC	CASKPGQGDYGYTF
NA	TRBV15	TRBJ2-1	TRBD2	TGTGCCACCAGCAGAGATCTCGGGGAGGGAATAGGGGCCGGCAATGAGCAGTTCTTC	CATSRDLGEGIGAGNEQFF
few	TRBV19	TRBJ2-7	NA	TGTGCCAGTAGTGAACAGGCTGGACCCTACGAGCAGTACTTC	CASSEQAGPYEQYF
NA	TRBV2	TRBJ2-1	TRBD2	TGTGCCAGCAGTGATCCAACGACTAGCGGGAGAGTCAATGAGCAGTTCTTC	CASSDPTTSGRVNEQFF
few	TRBV30	TRBJ1-5	NA	TGTGCCTGGAGTGGAGAGCCCAATCAGCCCCAGCATTTT	CAWSGEPNQPQHF
NA	TRBV7-2	TRBJ2-1	NA	TGTGCGGAGGCACCCTACAATGAGCAGTTCTTC	CAEAPYNEQFF
NA	TRBV7-9	TRBJ2-7	NA	TGTGCCAGCAGCTTAGTTCCAGGGAACTACGAGCAGTACTTC	CASSLVPGNYEQYF
few	TRBV10-3	TRBJ2-1	TRBD2	TGTGCCATCAGTGCGAGCGGGGGAAATGAGCAGTTCTTC	CAISASGGNEQFF
NA	TRBV10-3	TRBJ2-5	TRBD2	TGTGCCATCAGTGAATCAAGAACGGGACTAGGAAGAGGAGAGACCCAGTACTTC	CAISESRTGLGRGETQYF
once	TRBV30	TRBJ2-1	TRBD1	TGTGCCTGGAACAGGGGCTACAATGAGCAGTTCTTC	CAWNRGYNEQFF
NA	TRBV7-2	TRBJ1-2	NA	TGTGCCAGCAGCCTAAACGGGGGGCGCGGCTATGGCTACACCTTC	CASSLNGGRGYGYTF
NA	TRBV2	TRBJ1-4	TRBD1	TGTGCCAGCAGTCCGGGACAGGGGGCATATGAAAAACTGTTTTTT	CASSPGQGAYEKLFF